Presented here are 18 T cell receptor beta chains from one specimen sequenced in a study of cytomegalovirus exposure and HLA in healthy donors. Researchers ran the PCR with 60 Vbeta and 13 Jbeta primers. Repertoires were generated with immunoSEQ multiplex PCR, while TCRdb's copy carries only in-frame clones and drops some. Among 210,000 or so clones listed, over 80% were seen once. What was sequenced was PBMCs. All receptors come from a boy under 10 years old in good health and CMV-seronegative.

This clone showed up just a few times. The CDR3 loop is CASSLHYEQPQHF. The CDR3 DNA reads TGTGCCAGCAGTCTACACTACGAGCAGCCCCAGCATTTT. The chain links TRBV2 to TRBJ1-5; D ambiguous. CDR1 and CDR2 (germline): SNHLY, FYNNEI. V lost 5 bases to trimming and J lost 7 bases, with 12 bases between them. This CDR3 has 13 residues.

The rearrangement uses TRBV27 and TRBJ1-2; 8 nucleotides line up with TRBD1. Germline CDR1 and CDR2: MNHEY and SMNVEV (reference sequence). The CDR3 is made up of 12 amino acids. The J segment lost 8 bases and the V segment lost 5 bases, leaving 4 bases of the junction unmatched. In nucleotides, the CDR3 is TGTGCCAGCAGTCCAGGGGGCGACGGCTACACCTTC. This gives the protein CASSPGGDGYTF.

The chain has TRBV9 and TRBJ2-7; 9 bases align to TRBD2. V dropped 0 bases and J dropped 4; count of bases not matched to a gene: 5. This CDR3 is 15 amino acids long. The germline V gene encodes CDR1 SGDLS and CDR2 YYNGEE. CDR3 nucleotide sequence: TGTGCCAGCAGCGTAGGAAGCGGGGGGCCTTACGAGCAGTACTTC. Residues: CASSVGSGGPYEQYF.

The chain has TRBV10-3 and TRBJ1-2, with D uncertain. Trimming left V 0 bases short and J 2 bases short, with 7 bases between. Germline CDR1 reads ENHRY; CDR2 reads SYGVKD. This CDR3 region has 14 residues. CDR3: CAISESRQNYGYTF. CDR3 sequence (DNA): TGTGCCATCAGTGAGTCGAGACAAAACTATGGCTACACCTTC.

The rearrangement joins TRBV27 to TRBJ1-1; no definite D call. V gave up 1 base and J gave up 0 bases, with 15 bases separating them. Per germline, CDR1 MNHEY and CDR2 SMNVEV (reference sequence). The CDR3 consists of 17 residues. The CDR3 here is CASSLLSRGSMNTEAFF. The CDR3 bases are TGTGCCAGCAGTTTATTAAGCCGCGGCAGCATGAACACTGAAGCTTTCTTT.

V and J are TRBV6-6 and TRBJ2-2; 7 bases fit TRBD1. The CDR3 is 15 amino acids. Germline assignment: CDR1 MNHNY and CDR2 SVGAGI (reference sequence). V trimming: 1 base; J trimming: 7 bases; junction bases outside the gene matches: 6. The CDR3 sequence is CASSYYRGPHGELFF. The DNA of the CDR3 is TGTGCCAGCAGTTACTACAGGGGCCCCCACGGGGAGCTGTTTTTT.

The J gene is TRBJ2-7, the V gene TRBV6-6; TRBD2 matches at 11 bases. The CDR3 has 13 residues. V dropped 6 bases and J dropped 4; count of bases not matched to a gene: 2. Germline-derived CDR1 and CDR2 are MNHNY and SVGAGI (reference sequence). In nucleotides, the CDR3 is TGTGCCAGCAGCTGGACTAGCGGGTACGAGCAGTACTTC. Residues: CASSWTSGYEQYF.

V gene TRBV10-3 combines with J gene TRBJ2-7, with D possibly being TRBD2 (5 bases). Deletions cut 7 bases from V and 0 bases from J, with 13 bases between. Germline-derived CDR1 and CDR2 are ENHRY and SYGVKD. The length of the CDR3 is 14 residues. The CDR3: CAIKEGPFSYEQYF. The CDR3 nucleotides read TGTGCCATCAAAGAGGGTCCCTTCTCCTACGAGCAGTACTTC.

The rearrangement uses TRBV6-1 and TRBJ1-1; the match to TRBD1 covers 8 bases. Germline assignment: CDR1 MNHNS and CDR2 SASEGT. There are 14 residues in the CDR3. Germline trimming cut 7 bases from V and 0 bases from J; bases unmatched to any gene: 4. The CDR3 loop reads CASKTGDLNTEAFF. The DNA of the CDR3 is TGTGCCAGCAAGACAGGGGATTTGAACACTGAAGCTTTCTTT.

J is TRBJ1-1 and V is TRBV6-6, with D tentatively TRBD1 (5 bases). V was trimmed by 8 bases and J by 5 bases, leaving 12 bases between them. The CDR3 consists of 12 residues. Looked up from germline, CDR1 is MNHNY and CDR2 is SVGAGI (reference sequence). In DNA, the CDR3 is TGTGCCAGCTCAGGGCGTAAGACTGAAGCTTTCTTT. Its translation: CASSGRKTEAFF.

CDR3 sequence (DNA): TGTGCCTGGGGGACAGAGGTTGTACAGTACTTC. Protein product: CAWGTEVVQYF. The rearrangement uses TRBV30 and TRBJ2-7, with TRBD1 matching 7 bases. Trimming took 5 bases from V and 10 from J; bases not matched to a gene: 8. The CDR3 loop spans 11 amino acids. Germline V CDR1 and CDR2: GTSNPN, SVGIG (reference sequence).

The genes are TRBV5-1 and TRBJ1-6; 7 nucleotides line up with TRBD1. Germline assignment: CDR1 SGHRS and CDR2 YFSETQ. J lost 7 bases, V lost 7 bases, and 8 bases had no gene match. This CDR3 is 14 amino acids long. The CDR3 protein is CASAGTARNSPLHF. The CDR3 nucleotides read TGCGCCAGCGCGGGGACAGCCCGGAATTCACCCCTCCACTTT.

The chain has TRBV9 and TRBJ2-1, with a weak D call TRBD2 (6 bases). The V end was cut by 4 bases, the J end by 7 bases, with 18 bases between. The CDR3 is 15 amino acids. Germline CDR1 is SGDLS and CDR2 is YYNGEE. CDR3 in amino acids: CASSSMGLQGNEQFF. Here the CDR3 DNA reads TGTGCCAGCAGCTCCATGGGACTTCAAGGAAATGAGCAGTTCTTC.

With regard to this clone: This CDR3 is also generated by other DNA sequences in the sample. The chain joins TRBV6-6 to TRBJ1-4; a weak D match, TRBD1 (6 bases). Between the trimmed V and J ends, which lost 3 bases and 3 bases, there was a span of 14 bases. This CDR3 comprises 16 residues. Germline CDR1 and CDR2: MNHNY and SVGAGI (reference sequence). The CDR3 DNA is TGTGCCAGCAGTTATACGCAGGGGTCTCCTAATGAAAAACTGTTTTTT. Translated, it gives CASSYTQGSPNEKLFF.

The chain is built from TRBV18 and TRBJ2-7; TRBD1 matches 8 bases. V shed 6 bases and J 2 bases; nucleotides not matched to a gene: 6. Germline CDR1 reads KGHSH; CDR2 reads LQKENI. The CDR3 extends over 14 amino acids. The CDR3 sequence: CASSLGQVAYEQYF. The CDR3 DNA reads TGTGCCAGCTCGTTGGGACAGGTGGCCTACGAGCAGTACTTC. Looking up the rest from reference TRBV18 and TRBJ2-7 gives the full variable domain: NAGVMQNPRHLVRRRGQEARLRCSPMKGHSHVYWYRQLPEEGLKFMVYLQKENIIDESGMPKERFSAEFPKEGPSILRIQQVVRGDSAAYFCASSLGQVAYEQYFGPGTRLTVT.

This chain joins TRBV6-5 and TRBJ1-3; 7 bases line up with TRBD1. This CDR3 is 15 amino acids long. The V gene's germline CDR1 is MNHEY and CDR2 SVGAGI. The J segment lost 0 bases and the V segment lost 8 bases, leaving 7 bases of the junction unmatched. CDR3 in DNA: TGTGCCAGCCACCGGGACAGCGACTCTGGAAACACCATATATTTT. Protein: CASHRDSDSGNTIYF.

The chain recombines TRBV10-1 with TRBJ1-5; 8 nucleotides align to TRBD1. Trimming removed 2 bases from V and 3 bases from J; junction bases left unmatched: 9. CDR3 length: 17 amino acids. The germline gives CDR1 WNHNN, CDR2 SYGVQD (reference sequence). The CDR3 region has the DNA TGCGCCAGCAGTGAGCCCGCAGGGGGCGCGAACAATCAGCCCCAGCATTTT. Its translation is CASSEPAGGANNQPQHF.

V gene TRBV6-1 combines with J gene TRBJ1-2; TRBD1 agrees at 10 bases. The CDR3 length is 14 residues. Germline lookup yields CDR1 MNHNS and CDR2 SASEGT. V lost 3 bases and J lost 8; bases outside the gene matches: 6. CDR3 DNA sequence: TGTGCCAGCAGTGAGACGACAGGGGGCCGAGGCTACACCTTC. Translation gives CASSETTGGRGYTF.